The 26 T cell receptor beta chains listed next were all sequenced from one sample in a study of Graves' ophthalmopathy and Graves' hyperthyroidism. The sequenced template was RNA, covering the TCR beta CDR3 region. Amplification began with first-round RT-PCR using HTBI primers, then second-round multiplex PCR was performed. Via MiXCR, TCRdb re-called the multiplex PCR reads, giving one row per CDR3 protein. The top ten hold roughly 1.6% of the sample, which has 350,000 to 450,000 distinct CDR3 sequences, roughly 18% seen once. Sequencing used peripheral blood. The receptors originated from a young woman with Graves' ophthalmopathy.

This clonotype was picked up many times. The chain joins TRBV7-3 to TRBJ2-3, with 8 positions matching TRBD1. Trimming removed 5 bases from V and 0 bases from J; junction bases left unmatched: 1. This CDR3 is built from 14 residues. In germline, CDR1 is SGHTA, CDR2 FQGTGA. The CDR3 sequence: CASSRTGSTDTQYF. The CDR3 nucleotides read TGTGCCAGCAGCCGGACAGGGAGCACAGATACGCAGTATTTT.

This clonotype was found many times. CDR3 residues: CASSPSQGADTEAFF. CDR3 DNA: TGTGCCAGCAGCCCTTCTCAGGGGGCGGACACTGAAGCTTTCTTT. J is TRBJ1-1 and V is TRBV4-2, with 8 positions matching TRBD1. V was pared by 4 bases and J by 3 bases, with 7 bases of the junction left unmatched. Germline CDR1 LGHNA, CDR2 YNFKEQ. The CDR3 length is 15 residues.

This clonotype was recorded at least ten times. The chain links TRBV4-1 to TRBJ1-5; D gene ambiguous. Germline V gives CDR1 MGHRA, CDR2 YSYEKL. The length of the CDR3 is 19 residues. The V end was cut by 0 bases, the J end by 3 bases, with 21 bases between. The CDR3 region has the DNA TGCGCCAGCAGCCAAGAACTAAGCCGAGCGAGCGGCTACAATCAGCCCCAGCATTTT. Encoded protein: CASSQELSRASGYNQPQHF.

This clonotype showed up many times. Just one base apart from a much larger clone, this may be a read error. The rearrangement joins TRBV6-1 to TRBJ1-1; 9 bases line up with TRBD1. The CDR3 totals 13 residues. The V gene end was trimmed by 6 bases and the J gene end by 4 bases; junction bases not matched to a gene: 3. From germline, CDR1 is MNHNS and CDR2 SASEGT. CDR3: CASSGQGITEAFF. As DNA, the CDR3 is TGTGCCAGCAGCGGACAGGGGATCACTGAAGCTTTCTTT.

This clonotype has ten or more counts. The chain carries TRBV18 and TRBJ2-7; D is unresolved. The CDR3 is 13 residues long. The germline V gene has CDR1 KGHSH and CDR2 LQKENI. The germline V and J ends were trimmed by 2 bases and 4 bases, with 9 bases remaining between them. In DNA, the CDR3 is TGTGCCAGCTCACCAGCTTATCCGTACGAGCAGTACTTC. Its translation: CASSPAYPYEQYF.

This clonotype was counted ten times or more. This chain connects TRBV6-1 to TRBJ2-3; 8 bases are shared with TRBD2. Losses at the gene ends were 7 bases for V and 4 bases for J; bases not matched to a gene: 7. The germline V gene encodes CDR1 MNHNS and CDR2 SASEGT. The CDR3 runs 14 residues. The CDR3 loop reads CASMWNSGADTQYF. The CDR3 bases are TGTGCCAGCATGTGGAATAGCGGGGCAGATACGCAGTATTTT.

This clonotype was detected only a few times. The chain links TRBV7-3 to TRBJ2-7; D is perhaps TRBD1 or TRBD2 (6 bases each). Germline V gene sequence: CDR1 SGHTA, CDR2 FQGTGA. CDR3 length: 13 residues. Between the trimmed V and J ends, which lost 5 bases and 7 bases, there was a span of 15 bases. The CDR3 coding sequence is TGTGCCAGCAGCCGGGGGCGAGGTGAGGAGCAGTACTTC. This translates into CASSRGRGEEQYF.

This clonotype was counted many times. The CDR3, as DNA: TGTGCCAGCAGTTTGGGGACATTGCATCAGCCCCAGCATTTT. Protein sequence: CASSLGTLHQPQHF. The chain has TRBV12-3 or TRBV12-4 and TRBJ1-5; D is possibly TRBD1 (6 bases). This CDR3 spans 14 amino acids. The V and J ends lost 3 bases and 5 bases respectively, with 11 bases between them.

This clonotype was recorded a few times. The CDR3 coding sequence is TGTGCCAGCAGTCCAAACAGGGAGAACACTGAAGCTTTCTTT. This codes for CASSPNRENTEAFF. The rearrangement uses TRBV6-2 or TRBV6-3 and TRBJ1-1, with a possible D match to TRBD1 (6 bases). The V end was cut by 5 bases, the J end by 1 base, with 11 bases between. The CDR3 runs to 14 residues. The V gene's germline CDR1 is MNHEY and CDR2 SVGEGT.

With respect to this clonotype: This may be a read error, as it is one base from a much larger clone. The chain uses TRBV30 and TRBJ1-1; the D gene is possibly TRBD1 (6 bases). The V end lost 7 bases, the J end lost 4 bases, and 16 bases lay between the germline ends. Germline CDR1 GTSNPN, CDR2 SVGIG (reference sequence). This CDR3 region has 13 residues. The CDR3 sequence is CASMNRGITEAFF. The DNA for the CDR3 is TGTGCCTCAATGAATAGGGGGATCACTGAAGCTTTCTTT.

This clonotype was observed many times. The chain carries TRBV12-3 or TRBV12-4 and TRBJ1-2; perhaps TRBD1 as D (6 bases). V lost 6 bases to trimming and J lost 7 bases, with 15 bases between them. The CDR3 extends over 13 amino acids. For the CDR3, the DNA is TGTGCCAGCAGGAAAACAGGGATCGTTGGCTACACCTTC. It translates to CASRKTGIVGYTF.

This clonotype was recorded at least ten times. The rearrangement links TRBV5-1 to TRBJ2-1; 10 positions match TRBD1. Germline CDR1 SGHRS, CDR2 YFSETQ. CDR3 length: 16 residues. Unmatched junction bases numbered 9, after V lost 5 bases and J lost 4 bases. CDR3 loop: CASRVRQGAVYNEQFF. The CDR3 nucleotides read TGCGCCAGCAGGGTCCGACAGGGGGCTGTATACAATGAGCAGTTCTTC.

This clonotype was picked up many times. This chain joins TRBV27 and TRBJ2-7; 11 bases are shared with TRBD1. CDR1 is MNHEY and CDR2 is SMNVEV in the germline V gene (reference sequence). J lost 7 bases, V lost 4 bases, and 6 bases had no gene match. CDR3 length equals 14 residues. As DNA, the CDR3 is TGTGCCAGCAGTTACAGGACAGGGGGCTGGGAGCAGTACTTC. Residues: CASSYRTGGWEQYF.

The V and J genes are TRBV28 and TRBJ2-7; 11 nucleotides line up with TRBD1. J gave up 1 base and V 7 bases, and 6 bases lay outside the gene matches. Germline assignment: CDR1 MDHEN and CDR2 SYDVKM. The CDR3 totals 15 residues. CDR3 nucleotides: TGTGCCAGCAAGATGGGACAGGGGGTTTCCTACGAGCAGTACTTC. Amino acid sequence: CASKMGQGVSYEQYF.

The chain has TRBV7-2 and TRBJ1-1; 9 positions agree with TRBD1. The J segment lost 5 bases and the V segment lost 5 bases, leaving 6 bases of the junction unmatched. The CDR3 is 14 residues long. Per germline, CDR1 SGHTA and CDR2 FQGNSA. CDR3 protein: CASSQDRGWTEAFF. The CDR3 DNA reads as TGTGCCAGCAGCCAGGACAGGGGTTGGACTGAAGCTTTCTTT.

This clonotype has a count of ten or more. V is TRBV10-3 and J is TRBJ1-5; D gene ambiguous. This CDR3 region has 14 residues. V shed 0 bases and J shed 5 bases, with 8 bases lying between them. From germline, CDR1 is ENHRY and CDR2 SYGVKD. CDR3 DNA: TGTGCCATCAGTGAGTCTGAAGGTTATCAGCCCCAGCATTTT. Residues: CAISESEGYQPQHF.

This chain joins TRBV11-2 and TRBJ2-2; D is undetermined. The CDR3 has 12 amino acids. Trimming shortened V by 4 bases and J by 7 bases, and 7 bases separated the two germline ends. Germline assignment: CDR1 SGHAT and CDR2 FQNNGV. The CDR3 loop reads CASSSNNGELFF. CDR3 DNA: TGTGCCAGCAGCTCTAATAACGGGGAGCTGTTTTTT.

This clonotype was picked up many times. The chain links TRBV28 to TRBJ1-6, with unresolved D. In germline, CDR1 is MDHEN, CDR2 SYDVKM. The germline V and J ends were trimmed by 4 bases and 5 bases, with 6 bases remaining between them. The CDR3 is made up of 13 amino acids. The CDR3 region is CASSWDHNSPLHF. The DNA of the CDR3 is TGTGCCAGCAGTTGGGATCATAATTCACCCCTCCACTTT.

This clonotype came up many times. The chain recombines TRBV9 with TRBJ1-1, with D perhaps TRBD1 (5 bases). This CDR3 contains 17 residues. With 4 bases removed from V and 6 bases from J, the gap between germline ends came to 25 bases. CDR1 and CDR2 from the germline V gene are SGDLS and YYNGEE. The CDR3: CASSTPYTGGEGSEAFF. CDR3 nucleotide sequence: TGTGCCAGCAGCACGCCCTACACCGGGGGTGAGGGCTCTGAAGCTTTCTTT. Filled out from reference TRBV9 and TRBJ1-1, the complete variable domain reads DSGVTQTPKHLITATGQRVTLRCSPRSGDLSVYWYQQSLDQGLQFLIQYYNGEERAKGNILERFSAQQFPDLHSELNLSSLELGDSALYFCASSTPYTGGEGSEAFFGQGTRLTVV.

This clonotype was seen ten or more times. This chain connects TRBV28 to TRBJ1-3; D perhaps matches TRBD1 (5 bases). The V and J ends lost 6 bases and 1 base respectively, with 7 bases between them. Germline V gene data show CDR1 as MDHEN and CDR2 as SYDVKM. The CDR3 consists of 13 residues. In DNA form, the CDR3 reads TGTGCCAGCAGCAGGGTGTCTGGAAACACCATATATTTT. This sequence encodes CASSRVSGNTIYF.

This clonotype has just a few counts. CDR3 loop: CASSTARQGASYEQYF. The DNA for the CDR3 is TGTGCCAGCAGCACGGCCCGACAGGGGGCCTCCTACGAGCAGTACTTC. The chain uses TRBV28 and TRBJ2-7, with TRBD1 identical over 10 bases. The CDR3 sequence is 16 residues long. The ends lost 6 bases at V and 0 bases at J; junction bases unmatched: 8. From germline, CDR1 is MDHEN and CDR2 SYDVKM.

This clonotype was seen repeatedly, ten times or more. The rearrangement links TRBV6-1 to TRBJ2-5; D is unclear. CDR3 length: 12 residues. Germline V gene lookup returns CDR1 MNHNS and CDR2 SASEGT. V gave up 2 bases and J gave up 4 bases, with 5 bases separating them. For the CDR3, the DNA is TGTGCCAGCAGTGAATTGGGAGAGACCCAGTACTTC. It translates to CASSELGETQYF.

This clonotype was seen repeatedly, ten times or more. The V call is TRBV11-2, the J call TRBJ2-7, with no clear D. From germline, CDR1 is SGHAT and CDR2 FQNNGV. V lost 1 base and J lost 0, with 10 bases in between. The CDR3 is 15 residues long. The CDR3 DNA is TGTGCCAGCAGCTTAGTTAGGCAGTCCTCCTACGAGCAGTACTTC. Translated, it gives CASSLVRQSSYEQYF. Full variable domain (rest looked up from reference TRBV11-2 and TRBJ2-7): EAGVAQSPRYKIIEKRQSVAFWCNPISGHATLYWYQQILGQGPKLLIQFQNNGVVDDSQLPKDRFSAERLKGVDSTLKIQPAKLEDSAVYLCASSLVRQSSYEQYFGPGTRLTVT.

The CDR3 loop reads CASSSRDRQYF. Here the CDR3 DNA reads TGTGCCAGCAGCTCCCGGGACAGACAATACTTC. This chain joins TRBV11-2 and TRBJ2-5; 7 bases match TRBD1. Germline CDR1 SGHAT, CDR2 FQNNGV. Trimming at V came to 4 bases and at J to 14 bases, leaving 7 bases not matched to a gene. The CDR3 runs to 11 residues.

As concerns this clonotype: A read error may produce the germline difference seen at one junction end. The chain has TRBV20-1 and TRBJ1-5, with 7 bases lining up with TRBD1. CDR3 length: 14 amino acids. Germline V gene sequence: CDR1 DFQATT, CDR2 SNEGSKA (reference sequence). For the CDR3, the DNA is TGCAGTGCCAGAGACAGGGAGGGAACTCAGCCCCAGCATTTT. Translation: CSARDREGTQPQHF.

The table lists this clonotype with many counts. This chain links TRBV29-1 with TRBJ1-2; D is uncertain. Germline loops: CDR1 SQVTM, CDR2 ANQGSEA. V lost 6 bases and J 3 bases, leaving 17 bases between the germline ends. The CDR3 loop spans 14 amino acids. CDR3 residues: CSVDTGGDDYGYTF. DNA of the CDR3: TGCAGCGTGGATACCGGTGGGGATGACTATGGCTACACCTTC.